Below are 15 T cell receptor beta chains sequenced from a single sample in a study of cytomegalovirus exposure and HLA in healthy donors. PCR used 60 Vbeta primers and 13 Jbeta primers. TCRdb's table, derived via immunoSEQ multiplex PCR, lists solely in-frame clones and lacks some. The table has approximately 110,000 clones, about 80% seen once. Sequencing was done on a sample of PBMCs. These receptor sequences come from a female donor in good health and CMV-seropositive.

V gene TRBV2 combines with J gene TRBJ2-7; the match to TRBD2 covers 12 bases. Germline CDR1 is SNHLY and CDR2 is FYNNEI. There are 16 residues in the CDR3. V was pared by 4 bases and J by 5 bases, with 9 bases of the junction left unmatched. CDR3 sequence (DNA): TGTGCCAGCAGTGCTCTAGCGGGGGGGAGGTACCACGAGCAGTACTTC. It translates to CASSALAGGRYHEQYF.

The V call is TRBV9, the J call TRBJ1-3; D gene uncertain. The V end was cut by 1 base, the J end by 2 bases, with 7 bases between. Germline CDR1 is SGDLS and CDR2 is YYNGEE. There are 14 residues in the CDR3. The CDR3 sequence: CASSVTRTGNTIYF. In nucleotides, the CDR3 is TGTGCCAGCAGCGTAACCAGGACTGGAAACACCATATATTTT.

The CDR3 DNA reads as TGTGCCAGCAGTGAAGACAGGTGGGCTTTCTTT. This gives the protein CASSEDRWAFF. The chain has TRBV6-1 and TRBJ1-1; a weak D match, TRBD1 (5 bases). Trimming pared 1 base from V and 11 bases from J, leaving 8 bases between. The CDR3 extends over 11 amino acids. Germline V gives CDR1 MNHNS, CDR2 SASEGT.

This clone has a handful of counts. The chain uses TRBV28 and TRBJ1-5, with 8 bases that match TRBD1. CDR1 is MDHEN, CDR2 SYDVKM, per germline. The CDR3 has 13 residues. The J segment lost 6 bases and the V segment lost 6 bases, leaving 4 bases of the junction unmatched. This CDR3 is CASRTTGVQPQHF. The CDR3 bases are TGTGCCAGCAGAACGACAGGGGTTCAGCCCCAGCATTTT.

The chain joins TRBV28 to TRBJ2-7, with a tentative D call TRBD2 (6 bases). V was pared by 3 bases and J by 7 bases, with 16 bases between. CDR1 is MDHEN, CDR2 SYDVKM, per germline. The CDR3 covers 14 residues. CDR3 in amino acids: CASSFGSGVGEQYF. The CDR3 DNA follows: TGTGCCAGCAGTTTCGGGTCGGGAGTCGGGGAGCAGTACTTC.

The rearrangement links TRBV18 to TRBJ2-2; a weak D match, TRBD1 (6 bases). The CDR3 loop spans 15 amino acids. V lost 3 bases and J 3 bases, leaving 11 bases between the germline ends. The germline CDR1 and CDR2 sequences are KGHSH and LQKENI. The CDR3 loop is CASSPRGLDTGELFF. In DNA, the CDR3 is TGTGCCAGCTCACCCAGGGGTTTGGACACCGGGGAGCTGTTTTTT.

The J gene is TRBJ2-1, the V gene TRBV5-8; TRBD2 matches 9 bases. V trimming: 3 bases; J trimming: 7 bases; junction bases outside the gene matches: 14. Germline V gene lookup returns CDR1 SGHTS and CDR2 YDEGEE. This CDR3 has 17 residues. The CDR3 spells CASSYDRAGGPRNEQFF. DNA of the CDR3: TGTGCCAGCAGCTACGATCGAGCGGGAGGCCCTCGAAATGAGCAGTTCTTC.

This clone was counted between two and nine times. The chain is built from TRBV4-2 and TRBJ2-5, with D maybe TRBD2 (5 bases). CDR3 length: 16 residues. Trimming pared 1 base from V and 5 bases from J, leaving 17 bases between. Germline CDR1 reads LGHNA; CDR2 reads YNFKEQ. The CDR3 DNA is TGTGCCAGCAGCCAAGTAGGCGCGGAGAGGAGGGAGACCCAGTACTTC. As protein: CASSQVGAERRETQYF.

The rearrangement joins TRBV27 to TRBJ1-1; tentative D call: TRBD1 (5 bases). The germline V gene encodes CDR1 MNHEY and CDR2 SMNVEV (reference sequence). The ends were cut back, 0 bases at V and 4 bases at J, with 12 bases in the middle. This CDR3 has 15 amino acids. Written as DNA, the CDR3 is TGTGCCAGCAGTTTATCGGGGGGAGGAGGCACTGAAGCTTTCTTT. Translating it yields CASSLSGGGGTEAFF.

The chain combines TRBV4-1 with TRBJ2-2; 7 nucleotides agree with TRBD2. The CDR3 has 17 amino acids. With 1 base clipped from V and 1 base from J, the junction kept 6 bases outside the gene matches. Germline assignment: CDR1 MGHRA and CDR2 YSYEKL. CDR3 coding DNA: TGCGCCAGCAGCCAAGGATTTAGCGGGCTGAACACCGGGGAGCTGTTTTTT. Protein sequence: CASSQGFSGLNTGELFF.

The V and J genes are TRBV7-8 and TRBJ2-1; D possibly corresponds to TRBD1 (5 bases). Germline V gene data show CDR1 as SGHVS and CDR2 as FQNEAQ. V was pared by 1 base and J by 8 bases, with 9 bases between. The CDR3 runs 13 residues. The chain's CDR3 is CASSLGGGYEQFF. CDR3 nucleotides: TGTGCCAGCAGCTTAGGGGGCGGTTATGAGCAGTTCTTC.

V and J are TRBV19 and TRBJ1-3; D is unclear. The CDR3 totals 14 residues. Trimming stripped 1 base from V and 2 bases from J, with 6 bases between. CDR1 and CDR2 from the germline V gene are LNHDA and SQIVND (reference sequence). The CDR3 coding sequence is TGTGCCAGTAGTATAGGGGCAGCTGGAAACACCATATATTTT. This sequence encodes CASSIGAAGNTIYF.

The CDR3: CASSPRGGRTIGDTQYF. In DNA form, the CDR3 reads TGTGCCAGCAGCCCTCGGGGGGGGCGGACTATAGGAGATACGCAGTATTTT. This sequence joins TRBV4-2 and TRBJ2-3; 8 bases map to TRBD2. This CDR3 has 17 amino acids. J gave up 5 bases and V 4 bases, and 14 bases lay outside the gene matches. Germline CDR1 LGHNA, CDR2 YNFKEQ.

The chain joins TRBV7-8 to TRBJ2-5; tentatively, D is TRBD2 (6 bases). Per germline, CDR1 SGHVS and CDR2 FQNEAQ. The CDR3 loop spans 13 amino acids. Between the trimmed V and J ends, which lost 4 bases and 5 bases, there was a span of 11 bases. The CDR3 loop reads CASSSGTWETQYF. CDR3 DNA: TGTGCCAGCAGCTCCGGGACTTGGGAGACCCAGTACTTC.

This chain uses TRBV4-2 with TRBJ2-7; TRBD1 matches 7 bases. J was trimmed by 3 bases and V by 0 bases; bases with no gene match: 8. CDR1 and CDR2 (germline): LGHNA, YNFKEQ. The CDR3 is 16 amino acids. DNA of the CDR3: TGTGCCAGCAGCCAAGAAGCCGGGGACAGACGCTACGAGCAGTACTTC. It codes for CASSQEAGDRRYEQYF.